The present entry profiles one T cell receptor (beta chain) with its context. The antigen is undetermined. The source of the sample is a study of T-cell memory formation after mild COVID-19. Background on the study: The study found TCR clusters largely donor specific. Study-level results: Some responding clones appeared in pre-infection memory, suggesting cross-reactive memory joined.

TCRdb re-called the 5' RACE reads through MiXCR, storing one row per CDR3 protein. The table includes tens of thousands of distinct CDR3 sequences, about 15% detected once. The CDR3 consists of 14 residues. CDR1 SEHNR and CDR2 FQNEAQ come from the germline V gene (reference sequence). The V gene end was trimmed by 11 bases and the J gene end by 6 bases; junction bases not matched to a gene: 11. This sequence was found in a young man who had mild COVID-19 (a few samples of this study predate the infection). Cell type and time point are not known. The chain joins TRBV7-9 to TRBJ2-2; 8 bases align to TRBD1. The material sequenced was PBMCs or a T cell subset sorted from them (not recorded which). DNA for the CDR3: TGTGCCGGACAGGGCACGGGGACGGCCGGGGAGCTGTTTTTT. It is translated as CAGQGTGTAGELFF.